These 16 T cell receptor beta chains were sequenced from one sample in a study of blood T cell repertoires in COVID-19. Clones were sequenced by immunoSEQ multiplex PCR, and TCRdb holds only the in-frame ones, with some missing. The sample includes some 20,000 clones, 79% seen only once; the top ten take 56%. Sequenced input: peripheral blood. The receptors come from a man older than 75 with acute or convalescent COVID-19.

The chain couples TRBV5-6 to TRBJ1-1; 8 bases line up with TRBD1. This CDR3 is built from 15 residues. The junction had 10 bases not matched to a gene; V was cut back by 4 bases and J by 5 bases. Germline-derived CDR1 and CDR2 are SGHDT and YYEEEE. The CDR3: CASSPRDRRVTEAFF. Written as DNA, the CDR3 is TGTGCCAGCAGCCCTAGGGACAGGAGGGTAACTGAAGCTTTCTTT.

The chain employs TRBV2 and TRBJ2-7, with 7 nucleotides matching TRBD2. Trimming removed 4 bases from V and 5 bases from J; junction bases left unmatched: 5. The CDR3 totals 13 residues. Germline CDR1 is SNHLY and CDR2 is FYNNEI. The CDR3 nucleotides are TGTGCCAGCAGTGTGATAGCGGGCAACGAGCAGTACTTC. Amino acid sequence: CASSVIAGNEQYF.

The chain is built from TRBV18 and TRBJ2-3; 7 bases fit TRBD2. The CDR3 is 14 amino acids. The V segment lost 5 bases and the J segment 7 bases; nucleotides outside the gene matches: 9. Germline V gene data show CDR1 as KGHSH and CDR2 as LQKENI. CDR3 residues: CASSVGGSIYTQYF. For the CDR3, the DNA is TGTGCCAGCTCAGTCGGCGGGAGTATATATACGCAGTATTTT.

V usage is TRBV18 and J usage is TRBJ2-2; D unclear. Trimming stripped 3 bases from V and 0 bases from J, with 8 bases between. The CDR3 loop spans 15 amino acids. CDR1 is KGHSH, CDR2 LQKENI, per germline. DNA of the CDR3: TGTGCCAGCTCACCTAGCTTTACGAACACCGGGGAGCTGTTTTTT. Its protein is CASSPSFTNTGELFF. The variable domain in full, completed from reference TRBV18 and TRBJ2-2, reads NAGVMQNPRHLVRRRGQEARLRCSPMKGHSHVYWYRQLPEEGLKFMVYLQKENIIDESGMPKERFSAEFPKEGPSILRIQQVVRGDSAAYFCASSPSFTNTGELFFGEGSRLTVL.

This clone was seen only once. The genes are TRBV28 and TRBJ2-7; the D gene is possibly TRBD1 (6 bases). The CDR3 covers 15 residues. Trimming left V 8 bases short and J 4 bases short, with 21 bases between. Germline loops: CDR1 MDHEN, CDR2 SYDVKM. CDR3 amino acids: CASGRDFPRGYEQYF. CDR3 bases: TGTGCCAGCGGGAGAGACTTCCCCAGGGGATACGAGCAGTACTTC.

V usage is TRBV6-5 and J usage is TRBJ2-5; maybe TRBD2 (7 bases). Germline-derived CDR1 and CDR2 are MNHEY and SVGAGI. V was shortened by 2 bases and J by 1 base, with 14 bases between the two germline ends. CDR3 size: 16 residues. As DNA, the CDR3 is TGTGCCAGCAGTTACGGGGGGGGGCTACCCCAAGAGACCCAGTACTTC. Encoded protein: CASSYGGGLPQETQYF.

Of note for this clone: One end of the junction does not line up with germline, which may come from a read error. The chain is built from TRBV6-5 and TRBJ1-2; 8 nucleotides agree with TRBD1. The CDR3 has 14 amino acids. CDR1 is MNHEY and CDR2 is SVGAGI in the germline V gene. CDR3 coding DNA: TGTGCCAGCAGTGACTCAGGGGGCTACGATGGCTACACCTTC. This translates into CASSDSGGYDGYTF.

The V call is TRBV28, the J call TRBJ2-5, with TRBD2 identical over 9 bases. CDR1 is MDHEN and CDR2 is SYDVKM in the germline V gene. Unmatched junction bases numbered 10, after V lost 5 bases and J lost 6 bases. This CDR3 comprises 15 residues. The CDR3 is CASSPVLAGAKTQYF. The CDR3 nucleotides read TGTGCCAGCAGTCCCGTCTTAGCGGGAGCGAAGACCCAGTACTTC.

The chain links TRBV28 to TRBJ2-7; D possibly corresponds to TRBD2 (5 bases). The CDR3 spans 13 residues. Trimming took 6 bases from V and 3 from J, leaving 12 bases between them. Germline assignment: CDR1 MDHEN and CDR2 SYDVKM. The CDR3 DNA reads TGTGCCAGCAGCCTTAGCGCGGTCTACGAGCAGTACTTC. Translation gives CASSLSAVYEQYF.

The rearrangement joins TRBV28 to TRBJ2-1; the match to TRBD1 covers 10 bases. V was clipped by 5 bases and J by 5 bases; unmatched bases: 6. The CDR3 is 15 residues long. The germline CDR1 and CDR2 sequences are MDHEN and SYDVKM. This CDR3 is CASSITGTGDNEQFF. Here the CDR3 DNA reads TGTGCCAGCAGTATTACCGGGACAGGGGACAATGAGCAGTTCTTC.

V is TRBV19 and J is TRBJ1-5; 7 nucleotides line up with TRBD1. The germline gives CDR1 LNHDA, CDR2 SQIVND (reference sequence). V dropped 5 bases and J dropped 6; count of bases not matched to a gene: 4. This CDR3 is 13 amino acids long. CDR3 DNA: TGTGCCAGTAGTTTGGAGGGGGCTCAGCCCCAGCATTTT. Residues: CASSLEGAQPQHF. The full variable domain, with the rest looked up from reference TRBV19 and TRBJ1-5, is DGGITQSPKYLFRKEGQNVTLSCEQNLNHDAMYWYRQDPGQGLRLIYYSQIVNDFQKGDIAEGYSVSREKKESFPLTVTSAQKNPTAFYLCASSLEGAQPQHFGDGTRLSIL.

The chain joins TRBV7-3 to TRBJ2-1; the match to TRBD2 covers 9 bases. The CDR3 is made up of 16 amino acids. Germline-derived CDR1 and CDR2 are SGHTA and FQGTGA. With V trimmed by 0 bases and J by 6 bases, 6 bases remained unmatched. CDR3 residues: CASSLTRRGRANEQFF. The CDR3 nucleotides read TGTGCCAGCAGCTTAACGAGGCGCGGGAGGGCCAATGAGCAGTTCTTC.

The chain carries TRBV12-3 or TRBV12-4 and TRBJ1-2, with a possible D match to TRBD1 (6 bases). This CDR3 region has 13 residues. V was clipped by 6 bases and J by 12 bases, with 20 bases between them. DNA for the CDR3: TGTGCCAGCAGCATATCAGGGGACGTTGAACACACCTTC. It is translated as CASSISGDVEHTF.

This clone was seen a few times. This chain links TRBV14 with TRBJ1-1, with a possible D match to TRBD1 (5 bases). V was cut by 0 bases and J by 5 bases, with 7 bases left in between. Germline V gene lookup returns CDR1 SGHDN and CDR2 FVKESK. This CDR3 has 13 residues. Written as DNA, the CDR3 is TGTGCCAGCAGCCAAGATCCAGGGACTGAAGCTTTCTTT. Translation gives CASSQDPGTEAFF.

V is TRBV18 and J is TRBJ2-7, with 8 bases lining up with TRBD2. J gave up 4 bases and V 4 bases, and 3 bases lay outside the gene matches. Looked up from germline, CDR1 is KGHSH and CDR2 is LQKENI. This CDR3 is 13 amino acids long. CDR3 nucleotides: TGTGCCAGCTCACGACTAGCGAGTTACGAGCAGTACGTC. This codes for CASSRLASYEQYV.

This chain uses TRBV11-2 with TRBJ2-1, with D unresolved. This CDR3 comprises 17 residues. V was clipped by 6 bases and J by 1 base, with 19 bases between them. Germline loops: CDR1 SGHAT, CDR2 FQNNGV. The CDR3 DNA reads as TGTGCCAGCAGTGATAAGCCATTGAGATTTTCCTACAATGAGCAGTTCTTC. Translation gives CASSDKPLRFSYNEQFF.